Sequencing of this T cell receptor (beta chain) was carried out in a study of shared clonotypes between healthy human individuals. General observations from the study: Naive subsets generally had larger estimated richness than memory subsets.

With regard to this clone: What it binds is unknown.

Libraries were prepared by immunoSEQ multiplex PCR; TCRdb keeps only in-frame clonotypes and omits some of them. In the table there are about 1.9 million clones, just over 90% of which are singletons. This CDR3 has 16 amino acids. Trimming took 3 bases from V and 0 from J; bases not matched to a gene: 9. Per the germline V gene, CDR1 is GTSNPN and CDR2 is SVGIG (reference sequence). CD45RO-negative cells were positively selected for CCR7, leaving out terminally differentiated effector memory CD45RA+ cells. The chain recombines TRBV30 with TRBJ1-1, with 8 bases identical to TRBD1. This TCR derives from a man between 18 and 29 years old in good health. Some clones in this sample may be carry-over from other donors' samples. The specimen sequenced was naive CD8+ T cells from PBMCs. The chain's CDR3 is CAWSDGAGGLNTEAFF. The CDR3 nucleotides read TGTGCCTGGAGCGATGGGGCAGGGGGCTTGAACACTGAAGCTTTCTTT.